Included here is one TCR beta chain sequence, with context. No antigen is known for it. Selection for sequencing was limited to patients who had shown CD8+CD57+ cell expansion by flow cytometry. Acquired aplastic anemia of severe grade affected all patients. No patient had been given any therapy when blood was sampled. The data were obtained in a study of CD8+CD57+ T cells in acquired aplastic anemia. Background on the study: Sorted CD4+ and CD8+ cell DNA averaged approximately 3.4 ug. Notes on the study in general: Common to patients and controls were twenty-nine CD8+ CDR3 sequences.

The CDR3 consists of 13 residues. V shed 7 bases and J 5 bases; nucleotides not matched to a gene: 4. CDR1 and CDR2 (germline): LNHDA, SQIVND (reference sequence). According to the study, genomic DNA was the template for TCR beta VDJ and CDR3 profiling. One entry per CDR3 protein results from TCRdb running MiXCR on the reads. The table shows more than 150,000 distinct CDR3 sequences, with around 50% occurring only once. This chain joins TRBV19 and TRBJ1-5; TRBD1 agrees at 8 bases. The source material was sorted CD4+, CD8+, or CD8+CD57+ T cells (not recorded which) from PBMCs. This clonotype originated in a human donor with aplastic anemia. CDR3 region: CASKTGGHQPQHF. For the CDR3, the DNA is TGTGCCAGTAAAACAGGGGGGCATCAGCCCCAGCATTTT.